Ten or more counts support the clone carrying this T cell receptor (beta chain). The antigen remains undetermined. The germline V gene encodes CDR1 MNHEY and CDR2 SMNVEV (reference sequence). The CDR3 totals 15 residues. V was trimmed by 2 bases and J by 5 bases, leaving 12 bases between them. TCRdb reprocessed the RT-PCR reads with MiXCR, giving one entry per CDR3 protein. Among about 170,000 distinct CDR3 sequences listed, about 10% were seen once. The sample originates from a study of response to subunit inactivated influenza vaccine. Whole-study findings and limits: Authors suggested each seasonal influenza vaccination recruits few new T cells.

This chain joins TRBV27 and TRBJ2-2; D is tentatively TRBD1 or TRBD2 (6 bases each). Source: CD8+ T cells sorted from PBMCs, taken around 25 months after vaccination. The origin of this receptor is a man aged 50 to 69 who received an inactivated influenza vaccine. In nucleotides, the CDR3 is TGTGCCAGCAGTTTAAACGGGGGCGGGACCGGGGAGCTGTTTTTT. It translates to CASSLNGGGTGELFF.